This T cell receptor beta chain was found in a study of T cells after yellow fever vaccination (dated by TCRdb to between 2018 and 2021). For the study in its entirety: The SMART-Seq v4 Ultra Low Input RNA kit was used to prepare libraries from fractions with low cell numbers. Blood was collected at multiple timepoints before and after primary and secondary immunization, and bulk PBMC replicates and cell subsets were isolated. To follow T-cell clones before and after both primary and booster YFV17D yellow fever vaccination, bulk TCR alpha and beta repertoires underwent longitudinal sequencing. Two healthy male donors made up the cohort, one aged 18 to 29 years and the other aged 30 to 40 years.

The sample's treatment or condition label is to be understood as: live attenuated yellow fever vaccine strain. At every blood-draw timepoint, two biological replicates of bulk PBMCs were collected. A standard Ficoll-Paque protocol was used to isolate PBMCs from peripheral blood. TriZol was used to extract RNA from bulk PBMCs, from CD4 and CD8 fractions, and from dextramer-positive and dextramer-negative fractions. This clonotype has a count of ten or more. Its antigen is unknown. No per-base quality is available; no much larger clone lies one base away. TCR cDNA was made using 5'RACE template switching, a step that added a universal primer site and unique molecular identifiers. cDNA synthesis was primed from both the TCR alpha and TCR beta constant segments. Two PCR steps were used to amplify libraries, with sample barcodes and sequencing adapters being added in the second step. Sequencing of libraries was performed on Illumina HiSeq 2500 (2x100 bp) or NovaSeq (2x150 bp). In the source study's methods: Reads were demultiplexed and collapsed into UMI consensus sequences with MIGEC, and V(D)J alignment was performed with MiXCR. Vaccine-responding clonotypes were identified with edgeR using replicate PBMC samples, with FDR below 0.01 and a log2 fold change above 5 up to day 15 being required. Each bulk clonotype was labeled CD4 or CD8 based on which sequenced repertoire, CD4 or CD8, contained the clonotype at higher abundance. In TCRdb, the public reads were trimmed at Q25 with fastp and aligned with MiXCR, with productive beta chains retained. Every distinct CDR3 protein forms one entry, paired with its most common genes and DNA. The V and J calls were determined by TCRdb, not by the authors. The sample yields fewer than 400,000 distinct CDR3 sequences; approximately 5.7% were counted once. 15% of the sample is taken by the ten largest.

Study-level results and caveats: Computational filtering was required because FACS-sorted repertoires could contain abundant contaminating clonotypes from the bulk population. After the booster, most of the clones that had expanded following primary vaccination were detected again (about 95% of CD4 and around 88% of CD8), which suggests that memory was broadly maintained. Compared with the primary T-cell response, the secondary T-cell response was weaker but faster, peaking on day 5 rather than day 15. A small share of clonotypes occurred in both CD4 and CD8 compartments, likely arising from convergent recombination. Because only a couple of donors were included in the study, the extent to which the findings can be generalized is limited.

From its cysteine to its phenylalanine, the CDR3 spans 15 amino acids. Only the CDR3 region is kept as DNA, spanning 45 bases read in frame from base 1. V is trimmed back by 6 bases and J by 1 base, and the junction contains 8 bases that no gene match accounts for. CDR1 and CDR2, looked up from the germline V gene, are MGHDK and SYGVNS. The chain joins TRBV25-1 to TRBJ2-7; 8 bases in the middle match TRBD1. This clonotype was obtained from a man under 40 who received the YFV17D yellow fever vaccine. The sample in question was PBMCs, obtained 5 days after the yellow fever booster vaccination. The nucleotide sequence is TGTGCCAGCAGCCCCCTTAACAGGGGGTCCTACGAGCAGTACTTC. Translation gives CASSPLNRGSYEQYF.